The clone carrying this T cell receptor (beta chain) occurred a few times. As originally analysed: Researchers report that nucleated cell counts were estimated from reference gene primer amplification. Repertoires were generated with immunoSEQ multiplex PCR, while TCRdb's copy carries only in-frame clones and drops some. V and J calls and clone size are those listed in that table; D and trimming were worked out from the DNA. This sample carries 65,000 or so clones, roughly 77% of them seen once, and the ten largest clones take 15%. The sample comes from a study of blood T cell repertoires in COVID-19. Across the study: Some COVID-19 samples were acute and others convalescent; all came from the United States, Italy and Spain. T cells, B-cell-depleted T cells, or PBMCs provided the cDNA or gDNA that served as material.

The CDR3 runs 13 residues. Germline loops: CDR1 ENHRY, CDR2 SYGVKD. J gave up 6 bases and V 6 bases, and 2 bases lay outside the gene matches. This sequence joins TRBV10-3 and TRBJ1-5, with TRBD1 matching over 10 bases. The sequenced material came from peripheral blood. This TCR was recovered from a man aged 80 or over with acute or convalescent COVID-19. In DNA form, the CDR3 reads TGTGCCATCAGCAGGGACAGGGGTCAGCCCCAGCATTTT. Translated, it gives CAISRDRGQPQHF.